Only a few counts were recorded for the clone carrying this T cell receptor beta chain. Its antigen is not known. These data are taken from a study of cytomegalovirus exposure and HLA in healthy donors. Despite likely unrecorded immune exposures, the donors were nominally healthy at the time of sampling. Vbeta (60) and Jbeta (13) primers were used in the PCR. The repertoire was sequenced with immunoSEQ multiplex PCR; TCRdb's copy has only in-frame clones and lacks some. The sample has more than 100,000 clones, around four fifths seen once. After removal of 3 bases from V and 2 bases from J, the junction contained 1 base not matched to a gene. Germline loops: CDR1 SGHRS, CDR2 YFSETQ. The CDR3 totals 15 residues. Study-level points and caveats: What a later analysis reportedly showed was that an Asian-associated ancestry cluster had fewer N-insertions than the approximately 700-donor mean. In a later analysis, specific HLA alleles were associated with some 16,000 TCR beta sequences at a 0.05 false discovery rate. Several of the most significant clusters appeared, in a later analysis, to be linked to common viral pathogens.

This receptor was taken from a man aged 55 to 70 in good health and CMV-seropositive. J is TRBJ2-3 and V is TRBV5-1, with 12 positions matching TRBD2. The sample comprised PBMCs. Here the CDR3 reads CASSWTSGVTDTQYF. The CDR3 nucleotides are TGCGCCAGCAGCTGGACTAGCGGGGTCACAGATACGCAGTATTTT.